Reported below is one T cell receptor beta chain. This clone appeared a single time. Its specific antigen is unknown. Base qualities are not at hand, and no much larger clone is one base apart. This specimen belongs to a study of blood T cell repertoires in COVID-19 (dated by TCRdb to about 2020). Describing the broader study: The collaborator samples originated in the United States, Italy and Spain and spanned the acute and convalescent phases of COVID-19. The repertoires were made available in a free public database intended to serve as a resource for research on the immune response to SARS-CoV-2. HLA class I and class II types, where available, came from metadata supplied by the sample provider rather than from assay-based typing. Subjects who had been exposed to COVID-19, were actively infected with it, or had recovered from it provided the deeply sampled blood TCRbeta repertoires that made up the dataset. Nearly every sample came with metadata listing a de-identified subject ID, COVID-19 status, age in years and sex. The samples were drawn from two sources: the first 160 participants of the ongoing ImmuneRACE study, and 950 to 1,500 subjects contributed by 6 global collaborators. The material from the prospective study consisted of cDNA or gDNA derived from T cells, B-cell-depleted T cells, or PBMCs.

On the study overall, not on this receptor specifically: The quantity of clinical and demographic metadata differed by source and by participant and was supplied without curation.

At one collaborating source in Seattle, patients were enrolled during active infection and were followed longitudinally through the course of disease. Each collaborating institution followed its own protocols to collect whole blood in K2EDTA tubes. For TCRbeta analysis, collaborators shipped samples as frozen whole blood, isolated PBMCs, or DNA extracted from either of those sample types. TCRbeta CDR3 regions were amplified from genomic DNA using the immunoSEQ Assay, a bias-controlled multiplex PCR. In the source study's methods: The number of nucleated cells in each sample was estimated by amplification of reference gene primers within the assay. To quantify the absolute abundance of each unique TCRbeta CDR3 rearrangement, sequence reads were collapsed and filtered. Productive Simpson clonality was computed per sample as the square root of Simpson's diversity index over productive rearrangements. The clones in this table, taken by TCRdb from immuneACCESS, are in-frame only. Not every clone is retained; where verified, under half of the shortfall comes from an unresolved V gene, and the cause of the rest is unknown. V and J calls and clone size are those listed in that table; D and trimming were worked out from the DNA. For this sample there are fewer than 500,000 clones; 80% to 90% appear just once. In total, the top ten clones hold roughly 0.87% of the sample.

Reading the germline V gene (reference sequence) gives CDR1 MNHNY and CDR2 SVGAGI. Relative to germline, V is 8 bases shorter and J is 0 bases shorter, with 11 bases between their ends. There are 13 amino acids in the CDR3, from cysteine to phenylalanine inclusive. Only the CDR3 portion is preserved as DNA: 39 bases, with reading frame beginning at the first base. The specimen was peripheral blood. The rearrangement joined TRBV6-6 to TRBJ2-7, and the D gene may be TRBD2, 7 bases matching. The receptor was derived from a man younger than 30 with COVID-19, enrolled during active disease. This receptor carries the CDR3 CASRGASSYEQYF. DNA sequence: TGTGCCAGCCGGGGGGCCAGCTCCTACGAGCAGTACTTC.